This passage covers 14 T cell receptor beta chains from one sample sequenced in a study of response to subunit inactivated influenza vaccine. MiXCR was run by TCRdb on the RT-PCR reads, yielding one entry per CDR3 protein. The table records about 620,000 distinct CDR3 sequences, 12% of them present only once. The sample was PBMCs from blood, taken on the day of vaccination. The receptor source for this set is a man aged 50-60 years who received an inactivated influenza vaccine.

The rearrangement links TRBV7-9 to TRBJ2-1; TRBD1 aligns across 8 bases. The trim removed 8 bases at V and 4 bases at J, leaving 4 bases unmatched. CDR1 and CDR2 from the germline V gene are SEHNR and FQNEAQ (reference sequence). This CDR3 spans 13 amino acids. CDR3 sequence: CASQDRAYNEQFF. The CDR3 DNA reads TGTGCCAGCCAGGACAGGGCTTACAATGAGCAGTTCTTC.

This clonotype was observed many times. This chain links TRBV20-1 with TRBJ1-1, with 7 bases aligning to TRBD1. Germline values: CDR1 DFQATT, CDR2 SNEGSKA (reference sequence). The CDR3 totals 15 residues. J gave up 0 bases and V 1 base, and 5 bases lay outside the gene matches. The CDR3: CSARATGKVNTEAFF. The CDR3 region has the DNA TGCAGTGCTAGAGCGACAGGGAAGGTGAACACTGAAGCTTTCTTT.

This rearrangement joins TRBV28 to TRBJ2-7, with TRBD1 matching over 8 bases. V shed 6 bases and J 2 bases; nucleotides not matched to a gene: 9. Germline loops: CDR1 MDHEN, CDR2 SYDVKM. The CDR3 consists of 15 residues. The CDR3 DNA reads TGTGCCAGCAGGGCCGGGACAGGCGATACCTACGAGCAGTACTTC. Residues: CASRAGTGDTYEQYF.

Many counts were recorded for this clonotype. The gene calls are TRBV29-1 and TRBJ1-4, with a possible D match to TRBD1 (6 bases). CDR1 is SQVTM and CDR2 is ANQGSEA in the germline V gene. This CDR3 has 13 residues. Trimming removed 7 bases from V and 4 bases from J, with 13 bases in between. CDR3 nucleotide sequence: TGCAGCGCCGGGGACAACTTTAATGAAAAACTGTTTTTT. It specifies CSAGDNFNEKLFF.

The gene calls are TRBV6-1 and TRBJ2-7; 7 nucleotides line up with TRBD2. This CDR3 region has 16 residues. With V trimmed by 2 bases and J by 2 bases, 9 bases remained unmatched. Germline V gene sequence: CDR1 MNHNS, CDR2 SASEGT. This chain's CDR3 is CASSERRRAGPYEQYF. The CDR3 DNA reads TGTGCCAGCAGTGAAAGGCGCCGAGCGGGGCCCTACGAGCAGTACTTC.

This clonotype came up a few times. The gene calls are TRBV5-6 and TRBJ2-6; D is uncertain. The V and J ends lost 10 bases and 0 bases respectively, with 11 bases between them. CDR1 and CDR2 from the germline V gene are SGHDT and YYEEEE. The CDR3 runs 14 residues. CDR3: CASIQSSGANVLTF. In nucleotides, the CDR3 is TGTGCCTCGATCCAGAGCTCTGGGGCCAACGTCCTGACTTTC.

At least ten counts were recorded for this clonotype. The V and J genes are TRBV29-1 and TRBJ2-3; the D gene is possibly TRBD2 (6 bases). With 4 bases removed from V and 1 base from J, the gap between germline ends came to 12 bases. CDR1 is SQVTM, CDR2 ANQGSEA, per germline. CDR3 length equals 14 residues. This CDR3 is CSVAGGTGTDTQYF. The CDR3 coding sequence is TGCAGCGTTGCCGGCGGGACGGGCACAGATACGCAGTATTTT.

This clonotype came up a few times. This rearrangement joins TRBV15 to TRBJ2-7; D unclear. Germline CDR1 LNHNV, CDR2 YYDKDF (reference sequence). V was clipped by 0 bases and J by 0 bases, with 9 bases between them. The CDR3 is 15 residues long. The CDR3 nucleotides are TGTGCCACCAGCAGAGATCAGGCGAGCTCCTACGAGCAGTACTTC. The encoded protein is CATSRDQASSYEQYF.

This chain's CDR3 is CASSWGLTTNQPQHF. The CDR3 nucleotides are TGTGCCAGCAGTTGGGGACTTACGACCAATCAGCCCCAGCATTTT. This sequence joins TRBV6-2 or TRBV6-3 and TRBJ1-5; tentatively, D is TRBD1 (5 bases). V was trimmed by 4 bases and J by 3 bases, leaving 13 bases between them. Germline CDR1 is MNHEY and CDR2 is SVGEGT. The CDR3 contains 15 residues.

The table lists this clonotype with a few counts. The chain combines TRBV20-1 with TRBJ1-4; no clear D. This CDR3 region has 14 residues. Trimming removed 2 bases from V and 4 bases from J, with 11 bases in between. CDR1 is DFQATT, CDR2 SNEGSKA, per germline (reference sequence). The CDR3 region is CSARWATYNEKLFF. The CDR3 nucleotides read TGCAGTGCTAGATGGGCTACCTATAATGAAAAACTGTTTTTT.

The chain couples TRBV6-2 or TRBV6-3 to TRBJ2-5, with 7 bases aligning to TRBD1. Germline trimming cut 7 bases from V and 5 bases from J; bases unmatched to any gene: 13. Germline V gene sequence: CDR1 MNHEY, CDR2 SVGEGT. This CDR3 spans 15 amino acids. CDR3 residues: CASTNPYRGRETQYF. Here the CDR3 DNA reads TGTGCCAGCACGAACCCCTACAGGGGCCGGGAGACCCAGTACTTC.

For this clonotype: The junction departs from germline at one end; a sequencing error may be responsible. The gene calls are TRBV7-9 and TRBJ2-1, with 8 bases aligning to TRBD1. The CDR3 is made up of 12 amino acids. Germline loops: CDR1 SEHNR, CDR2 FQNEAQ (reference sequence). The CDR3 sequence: CASSLGAGGIVF. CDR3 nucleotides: TGTGCCAGCAGCTTAGGTGCAGGGGGCATTGTCTTC. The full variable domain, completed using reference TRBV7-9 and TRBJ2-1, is DTGVSQNPRHKITKRGQNVTFRCDPISEHNRLYWYRQTLGQGPEFLTYFQNEAQLEKSRLLSDRFSAERPKGSFSTLEIQRTEQGDSAMYLCASSLGAGGIVFGPGTRLTVL.

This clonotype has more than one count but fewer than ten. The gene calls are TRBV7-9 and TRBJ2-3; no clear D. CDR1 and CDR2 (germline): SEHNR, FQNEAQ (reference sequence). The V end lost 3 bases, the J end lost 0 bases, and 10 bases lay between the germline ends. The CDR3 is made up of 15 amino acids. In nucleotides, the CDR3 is TGTGCCAGCAGCTTGCTAAGGGAAAGCACAGATACGCAGTATTTT. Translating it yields CASSLLRESTDTQYF.

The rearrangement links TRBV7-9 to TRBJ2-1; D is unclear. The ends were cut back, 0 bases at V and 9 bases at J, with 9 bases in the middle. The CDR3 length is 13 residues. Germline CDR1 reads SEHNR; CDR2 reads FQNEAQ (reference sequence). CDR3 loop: CASSLAPFPEQFF. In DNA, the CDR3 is TGTGCCAGCAGCTTAGCGCCCTTCCCTGAGCAGTTCTTC.